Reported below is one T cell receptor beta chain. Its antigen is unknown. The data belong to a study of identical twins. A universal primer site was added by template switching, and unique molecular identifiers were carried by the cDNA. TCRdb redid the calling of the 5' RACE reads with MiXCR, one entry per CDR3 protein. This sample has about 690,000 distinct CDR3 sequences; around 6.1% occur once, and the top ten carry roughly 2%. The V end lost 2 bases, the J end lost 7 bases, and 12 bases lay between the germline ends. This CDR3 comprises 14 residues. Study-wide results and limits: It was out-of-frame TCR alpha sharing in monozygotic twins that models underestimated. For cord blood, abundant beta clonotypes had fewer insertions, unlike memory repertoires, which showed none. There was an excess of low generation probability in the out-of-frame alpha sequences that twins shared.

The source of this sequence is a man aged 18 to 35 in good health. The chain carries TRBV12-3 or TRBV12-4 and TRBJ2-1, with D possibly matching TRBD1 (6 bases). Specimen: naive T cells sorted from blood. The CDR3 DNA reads TGTGCCAGCAGTTTAAGGGGGACCCAGAATGAGCAGTTCTTC. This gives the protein CASSLRGTQNEQFF.